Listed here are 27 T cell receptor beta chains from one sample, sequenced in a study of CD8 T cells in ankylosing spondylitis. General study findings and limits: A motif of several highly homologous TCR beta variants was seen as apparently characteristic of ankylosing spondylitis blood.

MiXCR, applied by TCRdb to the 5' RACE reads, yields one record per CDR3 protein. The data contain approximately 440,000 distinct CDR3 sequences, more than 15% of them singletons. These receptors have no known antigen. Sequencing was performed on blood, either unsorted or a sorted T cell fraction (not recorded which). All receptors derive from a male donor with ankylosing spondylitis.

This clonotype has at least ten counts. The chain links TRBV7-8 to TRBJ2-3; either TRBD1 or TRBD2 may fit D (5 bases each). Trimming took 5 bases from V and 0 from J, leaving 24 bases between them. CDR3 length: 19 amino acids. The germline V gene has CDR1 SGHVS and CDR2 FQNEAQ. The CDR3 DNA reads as TGTGCCAGCAGCCCCAAGTGGGGCGGGTTATCGACTAGCACAGATACGCAGTATTTT. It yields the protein CASSPKWGGLSTSTDTQYF.

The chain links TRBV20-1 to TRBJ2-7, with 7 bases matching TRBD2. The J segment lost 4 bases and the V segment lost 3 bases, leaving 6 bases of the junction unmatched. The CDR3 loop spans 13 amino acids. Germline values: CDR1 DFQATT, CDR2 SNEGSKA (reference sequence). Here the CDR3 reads CSASRPGGYEQYF. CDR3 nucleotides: TGCAGTGCTAGTAGACCCGGGGGGTACGAGCAGTACTTC.

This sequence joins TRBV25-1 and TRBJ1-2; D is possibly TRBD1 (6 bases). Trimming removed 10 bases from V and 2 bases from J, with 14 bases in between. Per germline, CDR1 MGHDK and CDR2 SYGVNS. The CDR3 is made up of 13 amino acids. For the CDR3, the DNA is TGTGCCACCGCCGCCGGGACAAACTATGGCTACACCTTC. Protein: CATAAGTNYGYTF.

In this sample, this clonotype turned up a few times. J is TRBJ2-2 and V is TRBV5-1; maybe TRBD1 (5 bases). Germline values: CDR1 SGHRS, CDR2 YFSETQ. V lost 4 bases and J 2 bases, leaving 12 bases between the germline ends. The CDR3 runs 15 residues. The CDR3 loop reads CASSAGLVNTGELFF. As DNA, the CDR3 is TGCGCCAGCAGCGCAGGGTTGGTCAACACCGGGGAGCTGTTTTTT.

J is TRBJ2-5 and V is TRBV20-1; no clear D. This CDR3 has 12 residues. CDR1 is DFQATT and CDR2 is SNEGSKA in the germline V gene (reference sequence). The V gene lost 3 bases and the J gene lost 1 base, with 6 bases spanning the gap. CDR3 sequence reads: CSASRFQETQYF. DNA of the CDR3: TGCAGTGCTAGTCGTTTCCAAGAGACCCAGTACTTC.

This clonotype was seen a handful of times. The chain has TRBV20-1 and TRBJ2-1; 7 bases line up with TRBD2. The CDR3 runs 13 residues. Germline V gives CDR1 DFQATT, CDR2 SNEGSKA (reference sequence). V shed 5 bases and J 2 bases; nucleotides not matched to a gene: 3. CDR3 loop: CSAASGTYNEQFF. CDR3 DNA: TGCAGTGCTGCTAGCGGTACCTACAATGAGCAGTTCTTC.

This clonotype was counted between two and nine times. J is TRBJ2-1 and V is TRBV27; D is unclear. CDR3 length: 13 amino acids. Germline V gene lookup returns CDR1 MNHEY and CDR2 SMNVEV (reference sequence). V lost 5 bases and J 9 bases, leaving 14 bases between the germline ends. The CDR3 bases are TGTGCCAGCAGTCACCATCGGGTGAGTGAGCAGTTCTTC. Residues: CASSHHRVSEQFF.

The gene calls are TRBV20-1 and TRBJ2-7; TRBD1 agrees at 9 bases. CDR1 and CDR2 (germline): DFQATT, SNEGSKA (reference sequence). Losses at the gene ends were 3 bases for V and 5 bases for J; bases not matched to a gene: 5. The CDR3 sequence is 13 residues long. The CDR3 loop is CSARGDRADEQYF. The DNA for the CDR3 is TGCAGTGCTAGGGGGGACAGGGCGGACGAGCAGTACTTC.

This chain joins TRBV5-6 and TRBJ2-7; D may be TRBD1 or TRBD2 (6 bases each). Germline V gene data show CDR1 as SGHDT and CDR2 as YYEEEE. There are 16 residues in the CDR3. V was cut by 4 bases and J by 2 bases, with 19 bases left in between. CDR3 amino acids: CASSVPRGGDPYEQYF. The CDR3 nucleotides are TGTGCCAGCAGCGTACCCAGGGGAGGTGACCCCTACGAGCAGTACTTC. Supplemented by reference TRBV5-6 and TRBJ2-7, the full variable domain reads DAGVTQSPTHLIKTRGQQVTLRCSPKSGHDTVSWYQQALGQGPQFIFQYYEEEERQRGNFPDRFSGHQFPNYSSELNVNALLLGDSALYLCASSVPRGGDPYEQYFGPGTRLTVT.

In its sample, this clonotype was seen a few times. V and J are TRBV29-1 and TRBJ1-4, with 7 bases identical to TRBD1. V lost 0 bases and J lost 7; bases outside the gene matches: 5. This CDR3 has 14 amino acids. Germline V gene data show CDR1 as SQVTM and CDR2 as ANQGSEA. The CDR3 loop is CSVEEAGGGEKLFF. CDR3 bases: TGCAGCGTTGAAGAGGCAGGGGGGGGTGAAAAACTGTTTTTT.

The DNA of the CDR3 is TGCGCCAGCAGCTTGGGGGGCGTGATTGAAGCTTTCTTT. This codes for CASSLGGVIEAFF. The rearrangement links TRBV5-1 to TRBJ1-1, with D possibly matching TRBD1 (5 bases). Trimming took 0 bases from V and 7 from J, leaving 10 bases between them. The germline gives CDR1 SGHRS, CDR2 YFSETQ. The CDR3 length is 13 residues.

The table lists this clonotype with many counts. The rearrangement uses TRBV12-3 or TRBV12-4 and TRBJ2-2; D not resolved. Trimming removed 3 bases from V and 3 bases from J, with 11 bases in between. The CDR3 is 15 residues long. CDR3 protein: CASSFRHGDTGELFF. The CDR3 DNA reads TGTGCCAGCAGTTTTCGACACGGTGACACCGGGGAGCTGTTTTTT.

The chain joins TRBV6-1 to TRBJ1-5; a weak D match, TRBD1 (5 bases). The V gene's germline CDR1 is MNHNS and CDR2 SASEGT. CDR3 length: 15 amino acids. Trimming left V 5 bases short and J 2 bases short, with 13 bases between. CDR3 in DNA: TGTGCCAGCAGTCCGGTTTGGGGGGGCAATCAGCCCCAGCATTTT. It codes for CASSPVWGGNQPQHF.

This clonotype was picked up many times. The CDR3 region has the DNA TGTGCCAGCAGTTTGCAGCGGGGTAGGGACACCGGGGAGCTGTTTTTT. As protein: CASSLQRGRDTGELFF. The V and J genes are TRBV12-3 or TRBV12-4 and TRBJ2-2, with 7 positions matching TRBD2. The CDR3 consists of 16 residues. V dropped 3 bases and J dropped 3; count of bases not matched to a gene: 7.

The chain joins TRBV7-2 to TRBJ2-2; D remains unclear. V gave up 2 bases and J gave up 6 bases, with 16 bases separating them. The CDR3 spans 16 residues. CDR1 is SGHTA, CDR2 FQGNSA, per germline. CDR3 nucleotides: TGTGCCAGCAGCTTAAGGTTTGCCAGATCCGCCGGGGAGCTGTTTTTT. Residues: CASSLRFARSAGELFF.

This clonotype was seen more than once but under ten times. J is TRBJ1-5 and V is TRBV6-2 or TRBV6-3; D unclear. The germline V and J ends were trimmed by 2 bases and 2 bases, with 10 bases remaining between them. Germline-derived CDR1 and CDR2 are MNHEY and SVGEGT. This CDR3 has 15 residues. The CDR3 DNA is TGTGCCAGCAGTTACGAAGGTGGGCGCAATCAGCCCCAGCATTTT. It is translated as CASSYEGGRNQPQHF.

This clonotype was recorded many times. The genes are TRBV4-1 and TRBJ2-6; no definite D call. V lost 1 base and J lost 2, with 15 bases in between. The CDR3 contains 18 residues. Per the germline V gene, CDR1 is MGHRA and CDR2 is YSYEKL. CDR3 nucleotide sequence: TGCGCCAGCAGCCAAGTAGATATGGGATTCCCTGGGGCCAACGTCCTGACTTTC. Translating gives CASSQVDMGFPGANVLTF.

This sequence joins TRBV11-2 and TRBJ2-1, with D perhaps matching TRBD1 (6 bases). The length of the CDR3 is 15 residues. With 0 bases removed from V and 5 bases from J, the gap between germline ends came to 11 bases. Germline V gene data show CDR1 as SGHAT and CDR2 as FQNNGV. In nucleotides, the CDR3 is TGTGCCAGCAGCTTAGATTGGACAGTTAACAATGAGCAGTTCTTC. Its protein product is CASSLDWTVNNEQFF.

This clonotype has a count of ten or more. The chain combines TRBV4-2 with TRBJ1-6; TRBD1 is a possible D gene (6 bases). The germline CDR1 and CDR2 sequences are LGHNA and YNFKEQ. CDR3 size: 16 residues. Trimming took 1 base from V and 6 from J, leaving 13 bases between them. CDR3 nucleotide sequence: TGTGCCAGCAGCCAAGCAGTACAGGGCGCTAATTCACCCCTCCACTTT. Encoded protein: CASSQAVQGANSPLHF.

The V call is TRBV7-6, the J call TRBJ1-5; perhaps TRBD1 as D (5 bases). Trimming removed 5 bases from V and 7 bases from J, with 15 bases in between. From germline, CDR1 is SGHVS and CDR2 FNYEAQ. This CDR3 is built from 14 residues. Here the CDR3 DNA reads TGTGCCAGCAGCGAATCCCAGGGAGTACAGCCCCAGCATTTT. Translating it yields CASSESQGVQPQHF.

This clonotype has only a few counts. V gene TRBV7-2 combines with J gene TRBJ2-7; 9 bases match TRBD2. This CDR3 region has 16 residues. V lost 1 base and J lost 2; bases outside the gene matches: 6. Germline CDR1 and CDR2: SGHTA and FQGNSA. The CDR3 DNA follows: TGTGCCAGCAGCTTAGAAGTGACTAGCGGTACCTACGAGCAGTACTTC. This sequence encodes CASSLEVTSGTYEQYF.

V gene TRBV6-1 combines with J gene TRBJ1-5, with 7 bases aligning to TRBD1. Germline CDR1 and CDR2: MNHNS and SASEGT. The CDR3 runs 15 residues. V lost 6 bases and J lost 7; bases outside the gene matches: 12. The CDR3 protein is CASSKGAGFGQPQHF. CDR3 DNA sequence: TGTGCCAGCAGCAAGGGGGCAGGGTTCGGACAGCCCCAGCATTTT.

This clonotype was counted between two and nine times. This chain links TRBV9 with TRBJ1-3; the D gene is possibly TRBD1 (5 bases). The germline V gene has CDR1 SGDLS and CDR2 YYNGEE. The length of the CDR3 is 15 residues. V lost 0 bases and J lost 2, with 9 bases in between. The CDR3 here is CASSVATGAGNTIYF. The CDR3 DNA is TGTGCCAGCAGCGTAGCCACGGGGGCTGGAAACACCATATATTTT.

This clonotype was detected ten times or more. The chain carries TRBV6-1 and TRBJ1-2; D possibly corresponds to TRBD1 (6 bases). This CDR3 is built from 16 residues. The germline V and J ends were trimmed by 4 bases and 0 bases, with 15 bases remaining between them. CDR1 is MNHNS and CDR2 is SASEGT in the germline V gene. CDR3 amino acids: CASSVDRSGANYGYTF. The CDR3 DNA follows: TGTGCCAGCAGTGTCGACAGGAGCGGAGCTAACTATGGCTACACCTTC.

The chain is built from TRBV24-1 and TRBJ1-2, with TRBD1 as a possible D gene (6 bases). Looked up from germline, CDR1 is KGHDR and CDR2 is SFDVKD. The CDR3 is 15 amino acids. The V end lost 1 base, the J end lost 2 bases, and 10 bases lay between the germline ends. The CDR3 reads CATSDLRQGNYGYTF. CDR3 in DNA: TGTGCCACCAGTGATTTAAGGCAGGGGAACTATGGCTACACCTTC.

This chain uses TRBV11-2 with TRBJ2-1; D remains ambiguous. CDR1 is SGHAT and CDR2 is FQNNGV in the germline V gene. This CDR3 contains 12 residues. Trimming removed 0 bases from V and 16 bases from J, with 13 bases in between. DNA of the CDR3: TGTGCCAGCAGCTTAGATTTACCCCGCCGATTCTTC. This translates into CASSLDLPRRFF.

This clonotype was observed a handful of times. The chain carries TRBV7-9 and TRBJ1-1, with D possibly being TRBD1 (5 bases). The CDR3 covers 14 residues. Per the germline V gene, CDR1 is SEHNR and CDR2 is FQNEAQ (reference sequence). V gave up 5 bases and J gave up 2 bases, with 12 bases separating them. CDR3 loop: CASSVEGTNTEAFF. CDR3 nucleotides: TGTGCCAGCAGCGTAGAGGGGACTAACACTGAAGCTTTCTTT.